Each of the 26 T cell receptor beta chains below was sequenced from the same sample in a study of beta chain features in type 1 diabetes. The entirety of the isolated RNA underwent reverse transcription, so expressed TCRB transcripts were sequenced. Method: immunoSEQ multiplex PCR; TCRdb's copy keeps in-frame clones and lacks some. The table includes under 950,000 clones, 17% detected once. Sequenced sample: naive CD4+ T cells from blood. The receptor source for this set is a woman younger than 30 in good health.

This clone was seen only a few times. The chain links TRBV6-5 to TRBJ1-1; D perhaps matches TRBD1 (6 bases). CDR3 size: 15 residues. Looked up from germline, CDR1 is MNHEY and CDR2 is SVGAGI. The ends were cut back, 6 bases at V and 5 bases at J, with 19 bases in the middle. This CDR3 reads CASRSLQGDRTEAFF. The CDR3 coding sequence is TGTGCCAGCAGATCGTTACAGGGAGATCGAACTGAAGCTTTCTTT.

V is TRBV18 and J is TRBJ1-5; no firm D call. Trimming left V 6 bases short and J 0 bases short, with 12 bases between. Germline CDR1 reads KGHSH; CDR2 reads LQKENI. The CDR3 runs 15 residues. The CDR3 region has the DNA TGTGCCAGCTCGCGCCAGGACCATAGCAATCAGCCCCAGCATTTT. Translated: CASSRQDHSNQPQHF.

This clone turned up a few times. The V gene is TRBV19, the J gene TRBJ2-6, with a tentative D call TRBD2 (5 bases). Germline lookup yields CDR1 LNHDA and CDR2 SQIVND (reference sequence). The CDR3 totals 17 residues. Deletions cut 6 bases from V and 2 bases from J, with 17 bases between. The chain's CDR3 is CASSSPRTGTGANVLTF. For the CDR3, the DNA is TGTGCCAGTAGCTCCCCGAGGACGGGGACTGGGGCCAACGTCCTGACTTTC.

This clone was seen a handful of times. Written as DNA, the CDR3 is TGTGCCAGCAGTCCGAAGGGACTAGCATTCGACGAGCAGTACTTC. Its translation: CASSPKGLAFDEQYF. J is TRBJ2-7 and V is TRBV6-4, with 9 bases matching TRBD2. The CDR3 sequence is 15 residues long. Germline V gene sequence: CDR1 MRHNA, CDR2 SNTAGT. After removal of 5 bases from V and 5 bases from J, the junction contained 10 bases not matched to a gene.

This chain uses TRBV5-1 with TRBJ2-5, with 10 bases matching TRBD2. The V gene end was trimmed by 0 bases and the J gene end by 2 bases; junction bases not matched to a gene: 4. Looked up from germline, CDR1 is SGHRS and CDR2 is YFSETQ. CDR3 length: 16 amino acids. The CDR3 here is CASSLVPSGRQETQYF. The CDR3 DNA is TGCGCCAGCAGCTTGGTACCTAGCGGGAGACAAGAGACCCAGTACTTC. The full variable domain, its missing parts supplied by reference TRBV5-1 and TRBJ2-5, is KAGVTQTPRYLIKTRGQQVTLSCSPISGHRSVSWYQQTPGQGLQFLFEYFSETQRNKGNFPGRFSGRQFSNSRSEMNVSTLELGDSALYLCASSLVPSGRQETQYFGPGTRLLVL.

The V call is TRBV5-8, the J call TRBJ2-5; D unclear. V lost 0 bases and J lost 4, with 7 bases in between. Germline V lookup: CDR1 SGHTS, CDR2 YDEGEE. This CDR3 is built from 13 residues. This chain's CDR3 is CASSLEVIETQYF. Written as DNA, the CDR3 is TGTGCCAGCAGCTTGGAAGTGATAGAGACCCAGTACTTC.

V usage is TRBV7-2 and J usage is TRBJ2-3; the D is unclear. The CDR3 runs 17 residues. Germline CDR1 and CDR2: SGHTA and FQGNSA. The V end lost 4 bases, the J end lost 2 bases, and 19 bases lay between the germline ends. The DNA for the CDR3 is TGTGCCAGCAGCTCAGACGGGCGAATTACACACACAGATACGCAGTATTTT. It translates to CASSSDGRITHTDTQYF. Together with reference TRBV7-2 and TRBJ2-3, the CDR3 gives the full variable domain: GAGVSQSPSNKVTEKGKDVELRCDPISGHTALYWYRQSLGQGLEFLIYFQGNSAPDKSGLPSDRFSAERTGGSVSTLTIQRTQQEDSAVYLCASSSDGRITHTDTQYFGPGTRLTVL.

This clone came up a few times. The chain recombines TRBV7-2 with TRBJ2-3; 9 bases agree with TRBD2. CDR3 length equals 14 residues. With 4 bases clipped from V and 10 bases from J, the junction kept 9 bases outside the gene matches. In germline, CDR1 is SGHTA, CDR2 FQGNSA. The chain's CDR3 is CASSSGLAPLPQYF. CDR3 bases: TGTGCCAGCAGCTCGGGACTAGCTCCCCTGCCGCAGTATTTT.

The chain is built from TRBV7-9 and TRBJ2-2; the match to TRBD2 covers 7 bases. Trimming at V came to 11 bases and at J to 4 bases, leaving 7 bases not matched to a gene. This CDR3 comprises 13 residues. The germline V gene has CDR1 SEHNR and CDR2 FQNEAQ (reference sequence). The CDR3 nucleotides read TGTGCCGGGCGAGCGGGGTCCACCGGGGAGCTGTTTTTT. The encoded protein is CAGRAGSTGELFF.

The CDR3 here is CASSPPMGGRKNTEAFF. The DNA of the CDR3 is TGTGCCAGCTCACCACCCATGGGGGGCAGGAAGAACACTGAAGCTTTCTTT. The chain recombines TRBV18 with TRBJ1-1; perhaps TRBD1 as D (6 bases). This CDR3 comprises 17 residues. Trimming took 0 bases from V and 1 from J, leaving 15 bases between them. The germline CDR1 and CDR2 sequences are KGHSH and LQKENI.

This sequence joins TRBV28 and TRBJ2-1; D call uncertain. V was shortened by 3 bases and J by 0 bases, with 15 bases between the two germline ends. The length of the CDR3 is 17 residues. Germline loops: CDR1 MDHEN, CDR2 SYDVKM. CDR3 coding DNA: TGTGCCAGCAGTTTCCTAGAGTCCCACCCCTCCTACAATGAGCAGTTCTTC. It translates to CASSFLESHPSYNEQFF.

This clone showed up just a few times. The chain uses TRBV9 and TRBJ2-5; no clear D gene. The CDR3 is 14 amino acids. CDR1 and CDR2 from the germline V gene are SGDLS and YYNGEE. V was trimmed by 0 bases and J by 2 bases, leaving 8 bases between them. In DNA, the CDR3 is TGTGCCAGCAGCGTAGGGCGCGGACAAGAGACCCAGTACTTC. This gives the protein CASSVGRGQETQYF.

There are a few counts of this clone. The CDR3 sequence: CASSYGRGSTGANVLTF. The CDR3 bases are TGCGCCAGCAGCTATGGCAGGGGTTCCACTGGGGCCAACGTCCTGACTTTC. The rearrangement links TRBV5-1 to TRBJ2-6; weak D call: TRBD1 (6 bases). CDR3 size: 17 residues. Trimming removed 3 bases at V and 2 bases at J, with 15 bases between. Germline V gene lookup returns CDR1 SGHRS and CDR2 YFSETQ.

This clone was counted between two and nine times. Other nucleotide sequences in the sample specify the same CDR3. The chain links TRBV5-1 to TRBJ2-3, with TRBD2 matching over 10 bases. This CDR3 contains 15 residues. The germline CDR1 and CDR2 sequences are SGHRS and YFSETQ. V was pared by 4 bases and J by 0 bases, with 2 bases of the junction left unmatched. Written as DNA, the CDR3 is TGCGCCAGCAGCCCGACTAGCGGGAGCACAGATACGCAGTATTTT. This translates into CASSPTSGSTDTQYF. Variable domain in full (rest from reference TRBV5-1 and TRBJ2-3): KAGVTQTPRYLIKTRGQQVTLSCSPISGHRSVSWYQQTPGQGLQFLFEYFSETQRNKGNFPGRFSGRQFSNSRSEMNVSTLELGDSALYLCASSPTSGSTDTQYFGPGTRLTVL.

The chain uses TRBV9 and TRBJ2-2, with D possibly being TRBD2 (6 bases). Trimming shortened V by 3 bases and J by 7 bases, and 22 bases separated the two germline ends. The CDR3 contains 17 residues. Germline values: CDR1 SGDLS, CDR2 YYNGEE. The CDR3 DNA reads TGTGCCAGCAGCGCAAGAGCGGGTGGGCCTTATTACGGGGAGCTGTTTTTT. This gives the protein CASSARAGGPYYGELFF.

This clone was observed a few times. The gene calls are TRBV5-5 and TRBJ2-5, with 9 bases lining up with TRBD1. The CDR3 consists of 14 residues. CDR1 SGHKS and CDR2 YYEKEE come from the germline V gene (reference sequence). Unmatched junction bases numbered 2, after V lost 4 bases and J lost 1 base. DNA for the CDR3: TGTGCCAGCAGCCGGGACAGGGTCCAAGAGACCCAGTACTTC. This gives the protein CASSRDRVQETQYF. The full variable domain, in which reference TRBV5-5 and TRBJ2-5 provide the parts outside the CDR3, is DAGVTQSPTHLIKTRGQQVTLRCSPISGHKSVSWYQQVLGQGPQFIFQYYEKEERGRGNFPDRFSARQFPNYSSELNVNALLLGDSALYLCASSRDRVQETQYFGPGTRLLVL.

The CDR3 nucleotides read TGTGCCAGCAGCTTGCGGACCGATGAGCAGTTCTTC. As protein: CASSLRTDEQFF. The rearrangement links TRBV5-6 to TRBJ2-1; D ambiguous. The V gene lost 1 base and the J gene lost 8 bases, with 7 bases spanning the gap. Germline V gene sequence: CDR1 SGHDT, CDR2 YYEEEE. The CDR3 is 12 residues long.

The chain is built from TRBV23-1 and TRBJ2-1; D is perhaps TRBD1 or TRBD2 (5 bases each). TRBV23-1 is an ORF, with its function uncertain. Trimming removed 2 bases at V and 0 bases at J, with 17 bases between. The CDR3 is 18 residues long. The CDR3, as DNA: TGCGCCAGCAGTCAACACTCGGGACCGACAGACTCCTACAATGAGCAGTTCTTC. Encoded protein: CASSQHSGPTDSYNEQFF.

This clone showed up just a few times. This chain uses TRBV15 with TRBJ2-5, with a weak D call TRBD2 (6 bases). The germline V gene encodes CDR1 LNHNV and CDR2 YYDKDF (reference sequence). The V end was cut by 0 bases, the J end by 4 bases, with 9 bases between. This CDR3 spans 14 amino acids. The CDR3 spells CATSRDRGLETQYF. CDR3 bases: TGTGCCACCAGCAGAGATCGGGGACTAGAGACCCAGTACTTC.

The chain carries TRBV7-2 and TRBJ1-2; 9 nucleotides agree with TRBD1. The CDR3 is 15 residues long. The trim removed 3 bases at V and 7 bases at J, leaving 9 bases unmatched. Looked up from germline, CDR1 is SGHTA and CDR2 is FQGNSA. As DNA, the CDR3 is TGTGCCAGCAGCTTTCAGGGACAGGGAAGTTCTGGCTACACCTTC. Translation: CASSFQGQGSSGYTF.

This clone was counted only a few times. This chain uses TRBV6-5 with TRBJ1-1, with 12 bases fitting TRBD1. The germline gives CDR1 MNHEY, CDR2 SVGAGI. V trimming: 2 bases; J trimming: 4 bases; junction bases outside the gene matches: 2. CDR3 length: 15 amino acids. The DNA for the CDR3 is TGTGCCAGCAGTTACCGGGGACAGGGGGCCACTGAAGCTTTCTTT. Amino acids: CASSYRGQGATEAFF.

V and J are TRBV18 and TRBJ2-1; 7 bases line up with TRBD1. CDR3 length: 15 residues. Trimming took 3 bases from V and 3 from J; bases not matched to a gene: 5. CDR1 is KGHSH and CDR2 is LQKENI in the germline V gene. For the CDR3, the DNA is TGTGCCAGCTCACCTGCCGGGACAGTCTACAATGAGCAGTTCTTC. Translating gives CASSPAGTVYNEQFF.

CDR3 protein: CASSRNQQGSGTGELFF. CDR3 nucleotides: TGTGCCAGCAGCAGAAATCAACAGGGGTCGGGCACCGGGGAGCTGTTTTTT. The V call is TRBV5-4, the J call TRBJ2-2; 7 nucleotides agree with TRBD1. Germline V lookup: CDR1 SGHNT, CDR2 YYREEE (reference sequence). The junction had 13 bases not matched to a gene; V was cut back by 4 bases and J by 4 bases. CDR3 size: 17 residues.

The chain links TRBV9 to TRBJ2-1; TRBD2 might be the D (6 bases). Trimming shortened V by 0 bases and J by 5 bases, and 12 bases separated the two germline ends. The CDR3 is made up of 15 amino acids. The germline V gene encodes CDR1 SGDLS and CDR2 YYNGEE. CDR3 DNA: TGTGCCAGCAGCGTAGGGGGACTGGAGCACAATGAGCAGTTCTTC. Translated, it gives CASSVGGLEHNEQFF.

The rearrangement links TRBV2 to TRBJ1-3, with D possibly matching TRBD1 (6 bases). This CDR3 has 15 amino acids. The ends were cut back, 1 base at V and 0 bases at J, with 7 bases in the middle. Germline-derived CDR1 and CDR2 are SNHLY and FYNNEI. The CDR3 bases are TGTGCCAGCAGTGAAGAAGGGGGCTCTGGAAACACCATATATTTT. Translation: CASSEEGGSGNTIYF.

V is TRBV5-1 and J is TRBJ2-5; 7 bases are shared with TRBD1. The CDR3 is 14 amino acids. Trimming removed 4 bases from V and 5 bases from J; junction bases left unmatched: 8. Germline assignment: CDR1 SGHRS and CDR2 YFSETQ. CDR3 loop: CASSLQGSVETQYF. The CDR3, as DNA: TGCGCCAGCAGCCTACAGGGGAGTGTGGAGACCCAGTACTTC.